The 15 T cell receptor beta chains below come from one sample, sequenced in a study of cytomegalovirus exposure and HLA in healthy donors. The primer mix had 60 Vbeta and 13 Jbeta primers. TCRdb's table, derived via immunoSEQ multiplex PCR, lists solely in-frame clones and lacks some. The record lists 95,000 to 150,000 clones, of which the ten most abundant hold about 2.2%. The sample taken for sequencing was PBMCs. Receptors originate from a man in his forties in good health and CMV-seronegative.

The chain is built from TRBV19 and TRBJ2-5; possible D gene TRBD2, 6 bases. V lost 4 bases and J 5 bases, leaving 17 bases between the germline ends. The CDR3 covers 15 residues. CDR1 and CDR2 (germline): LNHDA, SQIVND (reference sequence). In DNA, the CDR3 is TGTGCCAGTAGTAGAATCCTCGGGGGATGGGAGACCCAGTACTTC. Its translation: CASSRILGGWETQYF.

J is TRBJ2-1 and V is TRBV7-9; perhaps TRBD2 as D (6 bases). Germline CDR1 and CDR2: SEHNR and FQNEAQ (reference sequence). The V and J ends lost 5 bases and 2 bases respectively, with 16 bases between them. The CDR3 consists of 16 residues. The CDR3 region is CASSPTGTATYNEQFF. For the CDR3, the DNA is TGTGCCAGCAGCCCGACCGGGACTGCGACCTACAATGAGCAGTTCTTC.

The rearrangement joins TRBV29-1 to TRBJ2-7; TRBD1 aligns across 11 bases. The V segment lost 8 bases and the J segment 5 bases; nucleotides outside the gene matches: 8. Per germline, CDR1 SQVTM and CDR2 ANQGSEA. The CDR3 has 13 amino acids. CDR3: CSTRTGGRNEQYF. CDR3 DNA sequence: TGCAGCACTAGGACAGGGGGCAGGAACGAGCAGTACTTC.

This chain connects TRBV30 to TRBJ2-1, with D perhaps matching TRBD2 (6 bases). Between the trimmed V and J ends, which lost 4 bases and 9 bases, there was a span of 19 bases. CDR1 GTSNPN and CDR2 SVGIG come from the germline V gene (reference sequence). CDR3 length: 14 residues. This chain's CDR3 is CAWTELAASGEQFF. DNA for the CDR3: TGTGCCTGGACGGAACTAGCAGCCTCGGGTGAGCAGTTCTTC.

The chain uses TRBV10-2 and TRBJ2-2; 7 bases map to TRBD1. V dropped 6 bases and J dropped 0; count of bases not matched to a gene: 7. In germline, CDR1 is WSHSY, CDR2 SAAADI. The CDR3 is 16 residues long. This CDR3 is CASSPLGQANTGELFF. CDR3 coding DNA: TGCGCCAGCAGCCCTCTTGGACAGGCGAACACCGGGGAGCTGTTTTTT.

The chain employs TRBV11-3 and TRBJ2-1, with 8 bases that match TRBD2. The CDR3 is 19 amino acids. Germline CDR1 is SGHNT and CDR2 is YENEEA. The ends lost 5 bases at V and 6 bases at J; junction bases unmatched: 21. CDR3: CASSPPGGTVRTSSNEQFF. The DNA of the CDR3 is TGTGCCAGCAGCCCCCCCGGAGGGACTGTACGGACTAGCAGCAATGAGCAGTTCTTC.

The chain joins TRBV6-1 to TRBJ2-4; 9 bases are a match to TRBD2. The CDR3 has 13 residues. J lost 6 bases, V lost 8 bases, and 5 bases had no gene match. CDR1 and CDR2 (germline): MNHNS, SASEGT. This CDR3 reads CASCRSGGNIQYF. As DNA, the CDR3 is TGTGCCAGCTGTCGTAGCGGGGGAAACATTCAGTACTTC.

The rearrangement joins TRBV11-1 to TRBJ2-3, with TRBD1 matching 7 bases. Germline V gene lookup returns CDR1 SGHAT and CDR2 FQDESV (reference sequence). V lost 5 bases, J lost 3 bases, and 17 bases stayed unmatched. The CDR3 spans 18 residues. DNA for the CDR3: TGTGCCAGCAGCACGAGGGACAGACGGACCTCCCAGACAGATACGCAGTATTTT. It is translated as CASSTRDRRTSQTDTQYF.

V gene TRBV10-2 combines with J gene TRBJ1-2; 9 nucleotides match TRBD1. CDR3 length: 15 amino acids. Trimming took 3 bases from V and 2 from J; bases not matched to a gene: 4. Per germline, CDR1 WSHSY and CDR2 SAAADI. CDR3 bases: TGCGCCAGCAGTGACCGGACAGGGGTCAACTATGGCTACACCTTC. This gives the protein CASSDRTGVNYGYTF.

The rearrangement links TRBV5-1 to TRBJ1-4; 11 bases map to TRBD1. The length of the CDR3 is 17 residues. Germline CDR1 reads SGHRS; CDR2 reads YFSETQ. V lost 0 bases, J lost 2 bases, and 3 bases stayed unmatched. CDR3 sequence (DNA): TGCGCCAGCAGCTTGGACCGGACAGGGGGCACTAATGAAAAACTGTTTTTT. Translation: CASSLDRTGGTNEKLFF. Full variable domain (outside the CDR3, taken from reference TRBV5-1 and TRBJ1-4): KAGVTQTPRYLIKTRGQQVTLSCSPISGHRSVSWYQQTPGQGLQFLFEYFSETQRNKGNFPGRFSGRQFSNSRSEMNVSTLELGDSALYLCASSLDRTGGTNEKLFFGSGTQLSVL.

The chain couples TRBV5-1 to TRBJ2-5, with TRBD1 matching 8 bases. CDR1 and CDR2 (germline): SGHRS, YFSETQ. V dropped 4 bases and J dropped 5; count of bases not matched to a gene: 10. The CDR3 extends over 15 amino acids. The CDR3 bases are TGCGCCAGCAGCCTAGGACAGGGAGCGGCCGAGACCCAGTACTTC. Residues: CASSLGQGAAETQYF. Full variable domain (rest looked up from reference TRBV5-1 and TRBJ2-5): KAGVTQTPRYLIKTRGQQVTLSCSPISGHRSVSWYQQTPGQGLQFLFEYFSETQRNKGNFPGRFSGRQFSNSRSEMNVSTLELGDSALYLCASSLGQGAAETQYFGPGTRLLVL.

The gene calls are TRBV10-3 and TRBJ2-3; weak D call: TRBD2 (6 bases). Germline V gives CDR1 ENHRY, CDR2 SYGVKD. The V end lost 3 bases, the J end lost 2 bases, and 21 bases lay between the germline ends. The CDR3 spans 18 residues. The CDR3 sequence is CAISDRDWKPGSTDTQYF. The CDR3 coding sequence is TGTGCCATCAGTGATAGGGACTGGAAACCCGGATCCACAGATACGCAGTATTTT.

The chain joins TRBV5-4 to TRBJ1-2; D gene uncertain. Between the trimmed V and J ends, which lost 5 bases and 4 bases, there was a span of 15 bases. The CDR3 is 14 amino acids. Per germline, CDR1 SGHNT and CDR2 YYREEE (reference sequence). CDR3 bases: TGTGCCAGCAGTTCCCGCGAGGCGTCCTATGGCTACACCTTC. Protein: CASSSREASYGYTF.

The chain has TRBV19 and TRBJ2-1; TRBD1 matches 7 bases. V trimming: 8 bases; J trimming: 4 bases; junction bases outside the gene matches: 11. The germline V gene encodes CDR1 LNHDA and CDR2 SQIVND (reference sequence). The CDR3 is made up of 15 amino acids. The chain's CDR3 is CASSEDRLTYNEQFF. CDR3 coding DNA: TGTGCCAGTTCCGAGGACAGGTTGACTTACAATGAGCAGTTCTTC.

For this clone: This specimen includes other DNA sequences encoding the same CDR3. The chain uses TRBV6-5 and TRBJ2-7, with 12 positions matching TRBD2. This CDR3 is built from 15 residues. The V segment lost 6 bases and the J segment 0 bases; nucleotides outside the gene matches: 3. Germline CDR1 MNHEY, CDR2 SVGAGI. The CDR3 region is CASRLAGGTSYEQYF. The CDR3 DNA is TGTGCCAGCAGGCTAGCGGGAGGGACCTCCTACGAGCAGTACTTC.